These 32 T cell receptor beta chains originate from one sample sequenced in a study of cytomegalovirus exposure and HLA in healthy donors. Amplification used 60 Vbeta primers and 13 Jbeta primers. Clones were sequenced by immunoSEQ multiplex PCR, and TCRdb holds only the in-frame ones, with some missing. The table lists some 150,000 clones, around 75% of them singletons, with about 6.5% in the top ten. The sample was PBMCs. The origin of the receptors is a man aged 25 to 45 in good health and CMV-seronegative.

The chain recombines TRBV10-1 with TRBJ2-7, with a tentative D call TRBD2 (6 bases). The CDR3 spans 16 residues. Per germline, CDR1 WNHNN and CDR2 SYGVQD (reference sequence). The ends were cut back, 0 bases at V and 7 bases at J, with 19 bases in the middle. As DNA, the CDR3 is TGCGCCAGCAGTGAGTCGCATACTGGGGCGGAGGGGGAGCAGTACTTC. As protein: CASSESHTGAEGEQYF.

The chain uses TRBV7-9 and TRBJ2-6; D is possibly TRBD1 (6 bases). This CDR3 contains 17 residues. V was clipped by 2 bases and J by 3 bases, with 14 bases between them. Germline V gene sequence: CDR1 SEHNR, CDR2 FQNEAQ (reference sequence). The CDR3 nucleotides are TGTGCCAGCAGCTTACCCCAGGGGCGAGGTGGGGCCAACGTCCTGACTTTC. Residues: CASSLPQGRGGANVLTF.

CDR3 in DNA: TGTGCCAGCGACGGACAGGGGAAATATGGCTACACCTTC. Translated: CASDGQGKYGYTF. This chain uses TRBV7-9 with TRBJ1-2; 9 bases align to TRBD1. The CDR3 covers 13 residues. Germline CDR1 reads SEHNR; CDR2 reads FQNEAQ (reference sequence). With V trimmed by 8 bases and J by 5 bases, 6 bases remained unmatched.

This clone was observed once. This chain links TRBV5-1 with TRBJ1-4; D might be TRBD1 (6 bases). The V gene lost 0 bases and the J gene lost 5 bases, with 11 bases spanning the gap. The CDR3 is 15 residues long. CDR1 and CDR2 (germline): SGHRS, YFSETQ. CDR3 in amino acids: CASSLADRTNEKLFF. The CDR3 nucleotides read TGCGCCAGCAGCTTGGCCGACAGGACCAATGAAAAACTGTTTTTT.

Only a few counts were recorded for this clone. This rearrangement joins TRBV28 to TRBJ1-4; D not resolved. The CDR3 has 13 residues. The germline gives CDR1 MDHEN, CDR2 SYDVKM. V dropped 8 bases and J dropped 5 bases, with 12 bases sitting between them. CDR3 nucleotide sequence: TGTGCCAGCCCCTCACGGTCAAATGAAAAACTGTTTTTT. Its protein product is CASPSRSNEKLFF.

The gene calls are TRBV9 and TRBJ2-3; perhaps TRBD1 as D (6 bases). The CDR3 contains 13 residues. Germline assignment: CDR1 SGDLS and CDR2 YYNGEE. The V end lost 3 bases, the J end lost 6 bases, and 11 bases lay between the germline ends. The CDR3 loop is CASSAERGDTQYF. CDR3 nucleotides: TGTGCCAGCAGCGCCGAAAGGGGGGATACGCAGTATTTT. The full variable domain, completed using reference TRBV9 and TRBJ2-3, is DSGVTQTPKHLITATGQRVTLRCSPRSGDLSVYWYQQSLDQGLQFLIQYYNGEERAKGNILERFSAQQFPDLHSELNLSSLELGDSALYFCASSAERGDTQYFGPGTRLTVL.

CDR3 coding DNA: TGTGCCAGCACCCATCTAGCGGGAGATACCGGGGAGCTGTTTTTT. Translating it yields CASTHLAGDTGELFF. V and J are TRBV9 and TRBJ2-2; 10 nucleotides align to TRBD2. Germline loops: CDR1 SGDLS, CDR2 YYNGEE. After removal of 6 bases from V and 5 bases from J, the junction contained 7 bases not matched to a gene. This CDR3 comprises 15 residues.

The CDR3 loop reads CASSLAPGVGDEQYF. The CDR3 coding sequence is TGCGCCAGCAGCTTGGCTCCCGGGGTCGGCGACGAGCAGTACTTC. The chain joins TRBV5-1 to TRBJ2-7, with D possibly TRBD2 on 5 matching bases. V lost 0 bases and J 5 bases, leaving 15 bases between the germline ends. This CDR3 is 15 amino acids long. Germline CDR1 is SGHRS and CDR2 is YFSETQ.

The V and J genes are TRBV2 and TRBJ2-7; 10 positions match TRBD2. Per the germline V gene, CDR1 is SNHLY and CDR2 is FYNNEI. CDR3 length: 15 residues. The ends lost 8 bases at V and 2 bases at J; junction bases unmatched: 9. CDR3 sequence reads: CASLLGLAEAYEQYF. The CDR3 nucleotides read TGTGCCAGCCTTCTAGGACTAGCGGAGGCCTACGAGCAGTACTTC.

In its sample, this clone was seen once. J is TRBJ2-3 and V is TRBV18, with D possibly TRBD1 on 6 matching bases. CDR1 is KGHSH, CDR2 LQKENI, per germline. V gave up 0 bases and J gave up 5 bases, with 9 bases separating them. This CDR3 has 14 residues. The CDR3, as DNA: TGTGCCAGCTCACCACCGGAAGGGGGAGATACGCAGTATTTT. Its translation: CASSPPEGGDTQYF.

About this clone: At the DNA level, this CDR3 is encoded by other sequences in the same sample as well. The rearrangement joins TRBV5-1 to TRBJ2-3; 12 nucleotides match TRBD2. Trimming at V came to 0 bases and at J to 4 bases, leaving 3 bases not matched to a gene. Germline CDR1 SGHRS, CDR2 YFSETQ. The CDR3 length is 16 residues. CDR3 sequence: CASSLGLAGGPDTQYF. CDR3 in DNA: TGCGCCAGCAGCTTGGGGCTAGCGGGGGGGCCAGATACGCAGTATTTT.

This clone was seen a single time. The V and J genes are TRBV28 and TRBJ1-1; D call uncertain. Trimming left V 5 bases short and J 0 bases short, with 16 bases between. The CDR3 spans 16 residues. CDR1 MDHEN and CDR2 SYDVKM come from the germline V gene. CDR3 region: CASSTPTAGLNTEAFF. CDR3 sequence (DNA): TGTGCCAGCAGTACCCCTACCGCCGGGTTGAACACTGAAGCTTTCTTT.

The gene calls are TRBV12-5 and TRBJ2-3; D is possibly TRBD1 (6 bases). Germline V gene data show CDR1 as LGHNT and CDR2 as FRNRAP. V was shortened by 4 bases and J by 6 bases, with 17 bases between the two germline ends. CDR3 size: 15 residues. CDR3 nucleotides: TGTGCTAGTGGTTCATCTTCCAGGGGATTGGATACGCAGTATTTT. Its protein is CASGSSSRGLDTQYF.

The chain links TRBV19 to TRBJ2-2; weak D call: TRBD1 (6 bases). CDR3 size: 15 residues. Germline CDR1 LNHDA, CDR2 SQIVND (reference sequence). The V end lost 2 bases, the J end lost 4 bases, and 11 bases lay between the germline ends. The CDR3 coding sequence is TGTGCCAGTAGTATACCCGGGACACTCACCGGGGAGCTGTTTTTT. Amino acids: CASSIPGTLTGELFF.

The chain recombines TRBV7-8 with TRBJ1-5; D possibly corresponds to TRBD1 (6 bases). V dropped 11 bases and J dropped 5 bases, with 16 bases sitting between them. CDR1 and CDR2 (germline): SGHVS, FQNEAQ. This CDR3 contains 13 residues. The CDR3 loop reads CAAGGGPDQPQHF. CDR3 sequence (DNA): TGTGCCGCGGGGGGGGGCCCGGATCAGCCCCAGCATTTT.

The rearrangement joins TRBV28 to TRBJ2-7; D is undetermined. The CDR3 is 13 amino acids. V lost 5 bases, J lost 5 bases, and 13 bases lay in between. Germline CDR1 reads MDHEN; CDR2 reads SYDVKM. The CDR3 sequence: CASSPSGVDEQYF. In DNA form, the CDR3 reads TGTGCCAGCAGTCCGTCGGGTGTGGACGAGCAGTACTTC.

To note about this clone: Distinct nucleotide sequences in the sample also encode this CDR3. The chain uses TRBV7-8 and TRBJ1-2; 7 bases fit TRBD1. Per the germline V gene, CDR1 is SGHVS and CDR2 is FQNEAQ. This CDR3 spans 14 amino acids. V dropped 1 base and J dropped 8; count of bases not matched to a gene: 7. The CDR3 DNA reads TGTGCCAGCAGCTTAGGGCAGGGGGAACGGGGCTACACCTTC. This encodes CASSLGQGERGYTF.

This clone has more than one count but fewer than ten. The chain couples TRBV13 to TRBJ1-2; perhaps TRBD1 as D (5 bases). Trimming pared 5 bases from V and 8 bases from J, leaving 21 bases between. The CDR3 has 15 residues. Germline V CDR1 and CDR2: PRHDT, FYEKMQ (reference sequence). The CDR3 bases are TGTGCCAGCAGCCCATCTCGGGGGAGGGTAGAAGGCTACACCTTC. It encodes CASSPSRGRVEGYTF.

The rearrangement joins TRBV28 to TRBJ1-2, with D maybe TRBD1 (6 bases). With 4 bases removed from V and 4 bases from J, the gap between germline ends came to 19 bases. CDR1 and CDR2 (germline): MDHEN, SYDVKM. The CDR3 length is 16 residues. CDR3 nucleotide sequence: TGTGCCAGCAGTTCCCATACCGTCGACAGGACCTATGGCTACACCTTC. It specifies CASSSHTVDRTYGYTF.

The J gene is TRBJ1-2, the V gene TRBV2; perhaps TRBD1 as D (5 bases). The length of the CDR3 is 13 residues. Deletions cut 4 bases from V and 3 bases from J, with 9 bases between. CDR1 and CDR2 from the germline V gene are SNHLY and FYNNEI. This CDR3 reads CASSVWGDYGYTF. CDR3 DNA: TGTGCCAGCAGTGTGTGGGGCGACTATGGCTACACCTTC.

A single count supports this clone. The chain couples TRBV19 to TRBJ2-1; 8 bases fit TRBD1. The CDR3 consists of 15 residues. V lost 7 bases to trimming and J lost 0 bases; unmatched junction nucleotides: 5. The V gene's germline CDR1 is LNHDA and CDR2 SQIVND (reference sequence). The CDR3 protein is CASIRDRGSYNEQFF. DNA of the CDR3: TGTGCCAGTATCCGAGACAGGGGCTCCTACAATGAGCAGTTCTTC.

This chain uses TRBV6-5 with TRBJ2-5, with TRBD1 matching over 7 bases. The V and J ends lost 4 bases and 5 bases, in that order; junction bases with no gene match: 10. Germline-derived CDR1 and CDR2 are MNHEY and SVGAGI. The CDR3 runs 15 residues. The CDR3 loop is CASSFYRGFGETQYF. CDR3 nucleotides: TGTGCCAGCAGTTTCTACAGGGGTTTTGGGGAGACCCAGTACTTC.

The J gene is TRBJ2-2, the V gene TRBV15; 7 nucleotides line up with TRBD2. Per germline, CDR1 LNHNV and CDR2 YYDKDF (reference sequence). V was pared by 1 base and J by 5 bases, with 7 bases of the junction left unmatched. CDR3 length: 16 amino acids. For the CDR3, the DNA is TGTGCCACCAGCAGAGTGGCGGGAGCTGGGACCGGGGAGCTGTTTTTT. Protein product: CATSRVAGAGTGELFF.

The CDR3 protein is CASSPTGENSPLHF. CDR3 coding DNA: TGTGCCAGCTCACCGACAGGGGAGAATTCACCCCTCCACTTT. This chain connects TRBV25-1 to TRBJ1-6; TRBD1 aligns across 8 bases. Germline loops: CDR1 MGHDK, CDR2 SYGVNS. The V and J ends lost 8 bases and 7 bases, in that order; junction bases with no gene match: 7. The length of the CDR3 is 14 residues.

CDR3: CASREARNQPQHF. CDR3 DNA sequence: TGTGCCAGCAGGGAGGCTCGCAATCAGCCCCAGCATTTT. The J gene is TRBJ1-5, the V gene TRBV2; no clear D gene. V was shortened by 6 bases and J by 2 bases, with 8 bases between the two germline ends. Germline-derived CDR1 and CDR2 are SNHLY and FYNNEI. The CDR3 is 13 amino acids. Full variable domain (outside the CDR3, taken from reference TRBV2 and TRBJ1-5): EPEVTQTPSHQVTQMGQEVILRCVPISNHLYFYWYRQILGQKVEFLVSFYNNEISEKSEIFDDQFSVERPDGSNFTLKIRSTKLEDSAMYFCASREARNQPQHFGDGTRLSIL.

In this sample, this clone turned up once. The rearrangement joins TRBV30 to TRBJ1-5; a weak D match, TRBD1 (6 bases). Trimming pared 0 bases from V and 8 bases from J, leaving 17 bases between. The CDR3 sequence is 15 residues long. CDR1 and CDR2 from the germline V gene are GTSNPN and SVGIG (reference sequence). CDR3 protein: CAWSVRGLMVKPQHF. The CDR3 coding sequence is TGTGCCTGGAGTGTAAGGGGGTTAATGGTAAAGCCCCAGCATTTT.

The chain combines TRBV29-1 with TRBJ2-2; D might be TRBD1 (5 bases). The germline V and J ends were trimmed by 3 bases and 2 bases, with 10 bases remaining between them. CDR1 is SQVTM and CDR2 is ANQGSEA in the germline V gene. The CDR3 covers 14 residues. As DNA, the CDR3 is TGCAGCGTTGATTCACAGGCTAACACCGGGGAGCTGTTTTTT. It encodes CSVDSQANTGELFF.

V gene TRBV15 combines with J gene TRBJ1-2, with D possibly being TRBD1 (5 bases). The germline V gene has CDR1 LNHNV and CDR2 YYDKDF (reference sequence). Deletions cut 0 bases from V and 4 bases from J, with 9 bases between. This CDR3 is built from 14 residues. This CDR3 reads CATSRDRQGYGYTF. The DNA for the CDR3 is TGTGCCACCAGCAGAGATCGCCAGGGCTATGGCTACACCTTC.

The V call is TRBV5-1, the J call TRBJ1-1; D is uncertain. In germline, CDR1 is SGHRS, CDR2 YFSETQ. This CDR3 contains 16 residues. The ends were cut back, 7 bases at V and 2 bases at J, with 21 bases in the middle. The CDR3 sequence: CASHPGKWASNTEAFF. As DNA, the CDR3 is TGCGCCAGCCACCCGGGGAAGTGGGCTAGTAACACTGAAGCTTTCTTT.

The chain carries TRBV9 and TRBJ1-1; a weak D match, TRBD1 (5 bases). V lost 4 bases, J lost 2 bases, and 15 bases lay in between. The length of the CDR3 is 15 residues. Germline V gene data show CDR1 as SGDLS and CDR2 as YYNGEE. DNA of the CDR3: TGTGCCAGCAGCATACACGGGGGAGAAAACACTGAAGCTTTCTTT. As protein: CASSIHGGENTEAFF.

The chain links TRBV19 to TRBJ1-5, with D possibly being TRBD1 (6 bases). The germline CDR1 and CDR2 sequences are LNHDA and SQIVND (reference sequence). This CDR3 comprises 15 residues. Trimming stripped 4 bases from V and 3 bases from J, with 13 bases between. DNA of the CDR3: TGTGCCAGTAGTACTGGGACAAGGAACAATCAGCCCCAGCATTTT. This encodes CASSTGTRNNQPQHF.

This clone was recorded only once. The rearrangement links TRBV28 to TRBJ1-1; the match to TRBD1 covers 8 bases. The CDR3 consists of 15 residues. With 8 bases clipped from V and 1 base from J, the junction kept 9 bases outside the gene matches. Germline loops: CDR1 MDHEN, CDR2 SYDVKM. The chain's CDR3 is CASGGIGTGNTEAFF. For the CDR3, the DNA is TGTGCCAGCGGCGGGATCGGGACAGGGAACACTGAAGCTTTCTTT.